The clone carrying this TCR beta chain was counted ten times or more. No antigen is known for it. The V gene lost 6 bases and the J gene lost 3 bases, with 15 bases spanning the gap. The CDR3 is 14 residues long. CDR1 SQVTM and CDR2 ANQGSEA come from the germline V gene. The data derive from a study of T-cell reconstitution after alpha-beta-depleted transplantation in children. Notes on the study in general: Reportedly, alpha-beta T cells present about two months post-transplant originated from several hundred expanded clones of graft origin. By one year post-transplant, T-cell counts and diversity largely arose from T cells that were newly produced. The high TCRbeta diversity at day 60 in some patients came from surviving recipient T cells and thymic progenitors.

TCRbeta library construction was performed incorporating unique molecular identifiers. TCRdb called the PCR reads again in MiXCR, with one record for every CDR3 protein. The sample comprises hundreds of thousands of distinct CDR3 sequences, roughly 13% of which are singletons, and over 2% rests with the top ten. Material: PBMCs, mostly from graft donor cells, obtained 360 days after TCRalphabeta/CD19-depleted stem cell transplant. This sequence originates from a male patient between 5 and 17 years old who had a stem cell transplant for acute myeloid leukemia, so the T cells may come from the graft donor. The chain combines TRBV29-1 with TRBJ2-1; D is perhaps TRBD1 or TRBD2 (5 bases each). The CDR3 protein is CSVGEGDSYNEQFF. The CDR3 coding sequence is TGCAGCGTCGGTGAGGGTGACAGCTACAATGAGCAGTTCTTC.